This T cell receptor beta chain was sequenced for a study of T cell clones after liver transplantation. Findings of the study overall: In two subjects, few donor cells limited the measurable donor-reactive repertoire.

The CDR3 is made up of 15 amino acids. Trimming took 7 bases from V and 7 from J; bases not matched to a gene: 12. Per the germline V gene, CDR1 is LNHDA and CDR2 is SQIVND (reference sequence). Libraries were prepared by immunoSEQ multiplex PCR; TCRdb keeps only in-frame clonotypes and omits some of them. The sample has around 110,000 clones; less than 95% are singletons. Remarks on this clone: Its specificity is unknown.

This receptor was taken from a human patient who received a liver transplant. Some T cells could come from the graft donor. The chain uses TRBV19 and TRBJ1-2, with TRBD1 matching 10 bases. The specimen comprised CD4+ T cells from blood, sampled 12 months after liver transplant. CDR3 DNA: TGTGCCAGTACGAGCGGACAGGGGGTAATTGGTGGCTACACCTTC. Protein product: CASTSGQGVIGGYTF.